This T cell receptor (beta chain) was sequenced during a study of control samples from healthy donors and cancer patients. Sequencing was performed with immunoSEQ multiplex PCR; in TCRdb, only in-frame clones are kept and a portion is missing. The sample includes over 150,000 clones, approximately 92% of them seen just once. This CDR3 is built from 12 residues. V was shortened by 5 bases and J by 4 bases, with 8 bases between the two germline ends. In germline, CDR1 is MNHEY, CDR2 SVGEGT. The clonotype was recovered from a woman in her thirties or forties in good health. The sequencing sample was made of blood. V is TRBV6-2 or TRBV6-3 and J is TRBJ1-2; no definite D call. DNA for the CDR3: TGTGCCAGCAGTCGGCACACCTATGGCTACACCTTC. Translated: CASSRHTYGYTF.